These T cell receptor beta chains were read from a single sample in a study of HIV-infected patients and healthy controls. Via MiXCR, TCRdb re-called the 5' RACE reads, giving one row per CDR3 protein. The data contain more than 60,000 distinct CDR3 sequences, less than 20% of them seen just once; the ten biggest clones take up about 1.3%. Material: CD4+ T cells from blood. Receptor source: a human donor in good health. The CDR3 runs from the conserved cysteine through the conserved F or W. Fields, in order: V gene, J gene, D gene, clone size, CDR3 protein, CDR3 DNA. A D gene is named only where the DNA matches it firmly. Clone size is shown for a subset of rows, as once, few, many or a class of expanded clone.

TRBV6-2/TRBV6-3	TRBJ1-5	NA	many	CASSQLSGPQHF	TGTGCCAGCAGTCAACTATCGGGTCCCCAGCATTTT
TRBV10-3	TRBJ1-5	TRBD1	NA	CAISLGDRESNQPQHF	TGTGCCATCAGCCTGGGGGACAGGGAGAGCAATCAGCCCCAGCATTTT
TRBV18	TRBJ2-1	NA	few	CASSGENEQFF	TGTGCCAGTTCAGGGGAAAATGAGCAGTTCTTC
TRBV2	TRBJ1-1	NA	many	CASSLQVRAEAFF	TGTGCCAGCAGTTTACAGGTTCGGGCTGAAGCTTTCTTT
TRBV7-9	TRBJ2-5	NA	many	CASSLGGFGETQYF	TGTGCCAGCAGCTTAGGTGGTTTCGGAGAGACCCAGTACTTC
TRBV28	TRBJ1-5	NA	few	CASSPLGYPQHF	TGTGCCAGCAGCCCCCTGGGTTATCCCCAGCATTTT
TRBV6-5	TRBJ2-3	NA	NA	CASSHHGTQYF	TGTGCCAGCAGCCATCATGGTACGCAGTATTTT
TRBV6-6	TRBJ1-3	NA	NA	CASCFEGFSGNTIYF	TGTGCCAGCTGTTTCGAGGGGTTCTCTGGAAACACCATATATTTT
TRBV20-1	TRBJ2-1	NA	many	CSASPRAHSSYNEQFF	TGCAGTGCTAGTCCCAGGGCCCACAGCTCCTACAATGAGCAGTTCTTC
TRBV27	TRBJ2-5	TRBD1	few	CASSSDRVVKTQYF	TGTGCCAGCAGTTCAGACAGGGTCGTAAAGACCCAGTACTTC
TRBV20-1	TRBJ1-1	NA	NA	CSARVLSSEAFF	TGCAGTGCTAGAGTCCTCTCCTCCGAAGCTTTCTTT
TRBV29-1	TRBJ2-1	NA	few	CSVVGVQSSYNEQFF	TGCAGCGTTGTGGGCGTACAGAGCTCCTACAATGAGCAGTTCTTC
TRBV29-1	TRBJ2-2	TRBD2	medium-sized	CSVPQAGGNTGELFF	TGCAGCGTTCCACAAGCGGGAGGCAACACCGGGGAGCTGTTTTTT
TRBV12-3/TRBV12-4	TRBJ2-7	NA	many	CASRSRDSYEQYF	TGTGCCAGCAGGTCCCGGGACTCCTACGAGCAGTACTTC
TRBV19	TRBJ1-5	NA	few	CASSIDRWVRGSNQPQHF	TGTGCCAGTAGTATAGATAGGTGGGTGCGGGGGAGCAATCAGCCCCAGCATTTT
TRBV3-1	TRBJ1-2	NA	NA	CASSGTGNYGYTF	TGTGCCAGCAGCGGGACCGGCAACTATGGCTACACCTTC
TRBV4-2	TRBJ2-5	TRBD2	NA	CASSPTSGDYQETQYF	TGTGCCAGCAGCCCCACTAGCGGGGACTACCAAGAGACCCAGTACTTC